The 17 T cell receptor beta chains presented below share a single source sample, sequenced in a study of graft-versus-host responses after intestinal transplantation. Some clones are missing from TCRdb's copy, which holds only in-frame ones; the method was immunoSEQ multiplex PCR. Among approximately 14,000 clones listed, roughly two thirds were seen once. Lamina propria and intraepithelial lymphocytes were released by processing graft tissue. Sequences were derived from ileum tissue, sampled 650 to 700 days after intestinal transplantation. These receptors all come from a human patient who received an intestinal transplant, so some T cells may come from the graft donor.

This clone was counted a single time. The chain combines TRBV7-9 with TRBJ2-5; D gene uncertain. Near its end, the DNA agrees better with TRBJ2-7, so the J call may be wrong. The CDR3 extends over 15 amino acids. Looked up from germline, CDR1 is SEHNR and CDR2 is FQNEAQ (reference sequence). The CDR3, as DNA: TGTGCCAGCACCGAGAGTGCGACATGGCATGGCGAGCAGTACTTC. This gives the protein CASTESATWHGEQYF.

The chain employs TRBV6-6 and TRBJ2-3; 11 bases align to TRBD2. The V and J ends lost 8 bases and 5 bases, in that order; junction bases with no gene match: 9. The CDR3 consists of 15 residues. Germline assignment: CDR1 MNHNY and CDR2 SVGAGI (reference sequence). The CDR3 loop reads CASGLAGGSGDTQYF. The CDR3 DNA reads as TGTGCCAGCGGATTAGCGGGGGGGTCGGGAGATACGCAGTATTTT.

The J gene is TRBJ1-2, the V gene TRBV5-1, with TRBD1 matching over 7 bases. The germline V gene encodes CDR1 SGHRS and CDR2 YFSETQ. V shed 5 bases, J shed 1 base, and the junction held 8 bases outside the gene matches. This CDR3 contains 15 residues. The CDR3 here is CASSLRTGLNYGYTF. Here the CDR3 DNA reads TGCGCCAGCAGTCTTCGGACAGGCCTTAACTATGGCTACACCTTC.

The CDR3 sequence is CSVAGLAGGSSYNEQFF. In nucleotides, the CDR3 is TGCAGCGTTGCGGGACTAGCGGGGGGGAGCTCCTACAATGAGCAGTTCTTC. V is TRBV29-1 and J is TRBJ2-1; 16 bases map to TRBD2. V was pared by 4 bases and J by 0 bases, with 3 bases of the junction left unmatched. This CDR3 is 17 amino acids long. Germline CDR1 SQVTM, CDR2 ANQGSEA.

The V call is TRBV29-1, the J call TRBJ2-1, with a tentative D call TRBD1 (6 bases). V was pared by 4 bases and J by 1 base, with 11 bases between. The CDR3 consists of 14 residues. Germline V lookup: CDR1 SQVTM, CDR2 ANQGSEA. In nucleotides, the CDR3 is TGCAGCGTTGCCGACAGGTTATCCTACAATGAGCAGTTCTTC. It encodes CSVADRLSYNEQFF.

This chain links TRBV11-2 with TRBJ2-5, with D uncertain. This CDR3 comprises 15 residues. CDR1 is SGHAT and CDR2 is FQNNGV in the germline V gene. The ends were cut back, 1 base at V and 2 bases at J, with 11 bases in the middle. The CDR3 reads CASSLVYARQETQYF. As DNA, the CDR3 is TGTGCCAGCAGCTTAGTTTATGCCAGACAAGAGACCCAGTACTTC.

The gene calls are TRBV11-2 and TRBJ1-1, with 10 nucleotides matching TRBD1. V lost 3 bases to trimming and J lost 5 bases; unmatched junction nucleotides: 6. The CDR3 spans 15 residues. Germline-derived CDR1 and CDR2 are SGHAT and FQNNGV. CDR3: CASSLTGGVETEAFF. The CDR3, as DNA: TGTGCCAGCAGCTTGACAGGGGGCGTGGAGACTGAAGCTTTCTTT.

V gene TRBV7-2 combines with J gene TRBJ2-1; 7 bases fit TRBD2. V was clipped by 5 bases and J by 7 bases; unmatched bases: 8. The CDR3 has 14 amino acids. The germline CDR1 and CDR2 sequences are SGHTA and FQGNSA. In DNA form, the CDR3 reads TGTGCCAGCAGCGAGAGACCCGGGAGGAATGAGCAGTTCTTC. It encodes CASSERPGRNEQFF.

This clone has only a few counts. J is TRBJ2-1 and V is TRBV2; D is perhaps TRBD2 (7 bases). Germline CDR1 SNHLY, CDR2 FYNNEI. The germline V and J ends were trimmed by 4 bases and 5 bases, with 24 bases remaining between them. CDR3 length: 18 amino acids. The CDR3 here is CASSGGEERGALNNEQFF. The CDR3 DNA follows: TGTGCCAGCAGTGGGGGGGAGGAACGGGGGGCCCTTAACAATGAGCAGTTCTTC.

The chain links TRBV27 to TRBJ2-7; D is possibly TRBD1 (5 bases). V lost 8 bases, J lost 1 base, and 12 bases lay in between. The CDR3 is 13 amino acids. Germline lookup yields CDR1 MNHEY and CDR2 SMNVEV (reference sequence). In DNA form, the CDR3 reads TGTGCCAGCCGACAGCAGGGATCCTACGAGCAGTACTTC. This translates into CASRQQGSYEQYF.

J is TRBJ1-2 and V is TRBV5-4; the D gene is possibly TRBD1 (5 bases). The CDR3 runs 13 residues. The V end lost 4 bases, the J end lost 4 bases, and 11 bases lay between the germline ends. Germline lookup yields CDR1 SGHNT and CDR2 YYREEE (reference sequence). CDR3 coding DNA: TGTGCCAGCAGCCCCGGGAGGGGCTATGGCTACACCTTC. Translated: CASSPGRGYGYTF.

This chain links TRBV5-1 with TRBJ2-6; weak D call: TRBD2 (6 bases). The CDR3 spans 19 residues. V dropped 1 base and J dropped 0 bases, with 17 bases sitting between them. Germline V gene sequence: CDR1 SGHRS, CDR2 YFSETQ. The CDR3 DNA follows: TGCGCCAGCAGCTTGTCCGGAGGGAACCATCTCTCTGGGGCCAACGTCCTGACTTTC. This gives the protein CASSLSGGNHLSGANVLTF.

The CDR3 DNA follows: TGTGCCAGCAGCCTATCGCGGGTGGGGACAGATAATTCACCCCTCCACTTT. Its protein is CASSLSRVGTDNSPLHF. The chain links TRBV27 to TRBJ1-6, with 7 positions matching TRBD1. This CDR3 spans 17 amino acids. V dropped 6 bases and J dropped 5; count of bases not matched to a gene: 13. CDR1 is MNHEY, CDR2 SMNVEV, per germline (reference sequence).

The gene calls are TRBV7-9 and TRBJ1-6, with D possibly matching TRBD1 (6 bases). This CDR3 is built from 15 residues. Trimming removed 2 bases at V and 3 bases at J, with 8 bases between. The germline CDR1 and CDR2 sequences are SEHNR and FQNEAQ (reference sequence). The CDR3 DNA follows: TGTGCCAGCAGCTTACTGGACAGCTATAATTCACCCCTCCACTTT. It codes for CASSLLDSYNSPLHF.

This clone came up once. V and J are TRBV30 and TRBJ1-6; D unclear. Deletions cut 1 base from V and 5 bases from J, with 6 bases between. Germline V lookup: CDR1 GTSNPN, CDR2 SVGIG (reference sequence). This CDR3 spans 13 amino acids. CDR3 sequence: CAWSGRDNSPLHF. For the CDR3, the DNA is TGTGCCTGGAGTGGGCGGGATAATTCACCCCTCCACTTT.

The chain uses TRBV5-6 and TRBJ1-2, with TRBD1 matching 11 bases. CDR3 length: 14 amino acids. V gave up 2 bases and J gave up 7 bases; unmatched junction bases: 4. CDR1 SGHDT and CDR2 YYEEEE come from the germline V gene. This CDR3 reads CASSFGQGAIGYTF. The CDR3 nucleotides are TGTGCCAGCAGCTTCGGACAGGGGGCTATTGGCTACACCTTC.

The chain employs TRBV4-3 and TRBJ2-1, with 8 bases identical to TRBD1. Trimming at V came to 0 bases and at J to 5 bases, leaving 6 bases not matched to a gene. CDR3 length: 16 amino acids. CDR1 LGHNA and CDR2 YSLEER come from the germline V gene. The CDR3 region is CASSQELGTGHNEQFF. The CDR3 DNA is TGCGCCAGCAGCCAAGAGCTCGGGACAGGCCACAATGAGCAGTTCTTC.